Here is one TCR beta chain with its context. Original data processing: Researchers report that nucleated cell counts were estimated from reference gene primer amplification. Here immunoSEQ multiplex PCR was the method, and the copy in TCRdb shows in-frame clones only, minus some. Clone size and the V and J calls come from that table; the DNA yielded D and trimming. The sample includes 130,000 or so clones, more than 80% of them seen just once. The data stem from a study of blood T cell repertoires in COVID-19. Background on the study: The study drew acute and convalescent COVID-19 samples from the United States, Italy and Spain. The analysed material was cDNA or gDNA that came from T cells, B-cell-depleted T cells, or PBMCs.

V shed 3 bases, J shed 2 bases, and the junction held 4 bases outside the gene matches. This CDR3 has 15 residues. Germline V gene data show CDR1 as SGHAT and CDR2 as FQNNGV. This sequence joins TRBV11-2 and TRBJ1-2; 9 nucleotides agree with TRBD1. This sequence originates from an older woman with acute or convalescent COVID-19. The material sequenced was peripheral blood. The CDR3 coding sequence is TGTGCCAGCAGCTTTGGGACAGGGTGGAACTATGGCTACACCTTC. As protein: CASSFGTGWNYGYTF.